The 12 T cell receptor beta chains given below trace back to one sample, sequenced in a study of blood T cell repertoires in COVID-19. Using immunoSEQ multiplex PCR, the repertoire was profiled, and TCRdb retains in-frame clones only, with some absent. The sample shows about 260,000 clones, around 90% of them seen only once. Sequencing was done on a sample of PBMCs or T cells enriched from blood (not recorded which). The receptors derive from a woman in her 30s with acute COVID-19.

This chain connects TRBV3-1 (or the pseudogene TRBV3-2) to TRBJ2-1, with 11 bases matching TRBD2. This CDR3 has 15 residues. The ends lost 5 bases at V and 9 bases at J; junction bases unmatched: 9. Germline CDR1 reads LGHDT; CDR2 reads YNNKEL (reference sequence). CDR3 amino acids: CASSGPTSGISEQFF. The CDR3 DNA sequence: TGTGCCAGCAGCGGACCGACTAGCGGGATTAGTGAGCAGTTCTTC.

This clone has more than one count but fewer than ten. This rearrangement joins TRBV7-8 to TRBJ1-1; D is ambiguous. The germline V and J ends were trimmed by 3 bases and 3 bases, with 11 bases remaining between them. This CDR3 is built from 14 residues. The V gene's germline CDR1 is SGHVS and CDR2 FQNEAQ. This CDR3 reads CASSLAEEDTEAFF. CDR3 in DNA: TGTGCCAGCAGCTTGGCGGAAGAGGACACTGAAGCTTTCTTT. Complete variable domain (other parts from reference TRBV7-8 and TRBJ1-1): GAGVSQSPRYKVAKRGQDVALRCDPISGHVSLFWYQQALGQGPEFLTYFQNEAQLDKSGLPSDRFFAERPEGSVSTLKIQRTQQEDSAVYLCASSLAEEDTEAFFGQGTRLTVV.

The V call is TRBV7-2, the J call TRBJ2-7; TRBD2 aligns across 9 bases. Germline V lookup: CDR1 SGHTA, CDR2 FQGNSA. The CDR3 length is 15 residues. J gave up 5 bases and V 4 bases, and 9 bases lay outside the gene matches. The CDR3 bases are TGTGCCAGCAGCTCTACTAGCGGGTCGGTAGACGAGCAGTACTTC. This gives the protein CASSSTSGSVDEQYF.

The chain employs TRBV6-5 and TRBJ1-2; D is unresolved. Trimming took 4 bases from V and 4 from J, leaving 10 bases between them. The germline CDR1 and CDR2 sequences are MNHEY and SVGAGI. This CDR3 is 13 amino acids long. The CDR3 bases are TGTGCCAGCAGTTCCGGAGATTTCTATGGCTACACCTTC. The encoded protein is CASSSGDFYGYTF.

This chain links TRBV9 with TRBJ1-1, with 7 bases that match TRBD1. Germline values: CDR1 SGDLS, CDR2 YYNGEE. The CDR3 contains 15 residues. The junction had 9 bases not matched to a gene; V was cut back by 4 bases and J by 3 bases. CDR3 sequence reads: CASSPRQGLDTEAFF. The CDR3 bases are TGTGCCAGCAGCCCGAGACAGGGTTTGGACACTGAAGCTTTCTTT.

The chain combines TRBV24-1 with TRBJ2-1, with TRBD2 as a possible D gene (6 bases). CDR3 length equals 15 residues. The V end lost 3 bases, the J end lost 0 bases, and 8 bases lay between the germline ends. Looked up from germline, CDR1 is KGHDR and CDR2 is SFDVKD. This CDR3 reads CATSDGGFSYNEQFF. The CDR3 DNA reads as TGTGCCACCAGTGATGGGGGGTTCTCCTACAATGAGCAGTTCTTC.

This chain uses TRBV7-9 with TRBJ2-7, with 8 bases aligning to TRBD1. CDR3 length: 12 residues. The germline V gene encodes CDR1 SEHNR and CDR2 FQNEAQ (reference sequence). The trim removed 10 bases at V and 5 bases at J, leaving 7 bases unmatched. CDR3 residues: CATEDRADEQYF. In nucleotides, the CDR3 is TGTGCCACCGAGGACAGGGCGGACGAGCAGTACTTC.

The chain joins TRBV9 to TRBJ2-1, with 13 bases lining up with TRBD2. Germline loops: CDR1 SGDLS, CDR2 YYNGEE. V lost 0 bases, J lost 9 bases, and 6 bases stayed unmatched. The CDR3 is 16 residues long. In DNA, the CDR3 is TGTGCCAGCAGCGTAGCTGGGACTAGCGGGATCGTTGAGCAGTTCTTC. Its translation is CASSVAGTSGIVEQFF.

The gene calls are TRBV4-1 and TRBJ2-2, with TRBD1 identical over 9 bases. Germline-derived CDR1 and CDR2 are MGHRA and YSYEKL. The trim removed 2 bases at V and 5 bases at J, leaving 6 bases unmatched. The CDR3 runs to 16 residues. DNA for the CDR3: TGCGCCAGCAGCCAACGGACAGGGGAGTGGACCGGGGAGCTGTTTTTT. Translating gives CASSQRTGEWTGELFF.

A note on this clone: Germline and junction disagree at one end, which may indicate a read error. The chain joins TRBV11-2 to TRBJ1-5; TRBD1 is a possible D gene (5 bases). This CDR3 has 16 amino acids. From germline, CDR1 is SGHAT and CDR2 FQNNGV. CDR3 region: CASSIDGGKSNQPQHF. The CDR3, as DNA: TGTGCCAGCAGCATAGACGGGGGGAAAAGCAATCAGCCCCAGCATTTT.

The rearrangement links TRBV4-3 to TRBJ2-2, with TRBD1 identical over 8 bases. Germline trimming cut 0 bases from V and 6 bases from J; bases unmatched to any gene: 6. This CDR3 is 16 amino acids long. Germline V CDR1 and CDR2: LGHNA, YSLEER. CDR3 amino acids: CASSQESGTGSGELFF. Written as DNA, the CDR3 is TGCGCCAGCAGCCAAGAGTCAGGGACAGGTTCCGGGGAGCTGTTTTTT.

The chain joins TRBV28 to TRBJ2-5, with TRBD2 matching 10 bases. CDR3 length: 17 residues. The germline gives CDR1 MDHEN, CDR2 SYDVKM. J was trimmed by 5 bases and V by 2 bases; bases with no gene match: 11. The DNA for the CDR3 is TGTGCCAGCAGTTTAAGGGGAGCGGGAGGGCCCGGGGAGACCCAGTACTTC. Residues: CASSLRGAGGPGETQYF.